This TCR beta chain was observed in a study of glioma-infiltrating T cells. Amplification of TCR alpha and beta CDR3 regions from RNA used iRepertoire nested multiplex PCR. Tissue mRNA or PBMC total RNA, about 90-400 ng, went into one-step reverse transcription and amplification. TCRdb recomputed calls from the multiplex PCR reads with MiXCR, one row per CDR3 protein. The table shows under 150,000 distinct CDR3 sequences, with about 25% occurring only once. Concerning this clonotype: This sequence may be a read error, since a much larger clone differs from it by one base.

CDR3 length equals 14 residues. The V gene's germline CDR1 is SGHVS and CDR2 FNYEAQ. This sequence was found in a human donor with low-grade glioma or glioblastoma, undergoing nonglioma brain surgery, or in good health (not recorded which). Sequencing was done on a sample of glioma tissue, nonneoplastic brain tissue, or PBMCs (not recorded which). The chain combines TRBV7-6 with TRBJ2-7; D uncertain. CDR3 DNA: TGTGCTAGCAGCCCCCTGATGAGGAAAGAGACCCAGTACGTC. Its protein is CASSPLMRKETQYV.